These 9 T cell receptor beta chains were sequenced from one sample in a study of OX40 agonist ivuxolimab in advanced cancers. Clones were read by immunoSEQ multiplex PCR, and TCRdb kept only the in-frame ones, dropping some. This sample yields about 58,000 clones, of which around four fifths are seen a single time; about 3.1% belongs to the top ten. Specimen: CD4+ or CD8+ T cells sorted from blood, collected in a trial of the OX40 agonist ivuxolimab. The receptor set was obtained from an adult with an advanced solid tumor such as melanoma, head and neck, liver or kidney cancer.

The V call is TRBV28, the J call TRBJ2-7, with D hard to call. The CDR3 spans 16 residues. Germline CDR1 MDHEN, CDR2 SYDVKM. Trimming took off 1 base at V and 1 base at J, with 14 bases between the two ends. CDR3 residues: CASSLLVADTSYEQYF. In DNA form, the CDR3 reads TGTGCCAGCAGTTTATTGGTGGCAGACACATCCTACGAGCAGTACTTC.

This sequence joins TRBV5-6 and TRBJ2-3, with D perhaps matching TRBD2 (5 bases). This CDR3 comprises 14 residues. V lost 0 bases, J lost 3 bases, and 8 bases lay in between. Germline assignment: CDR1 SGHDT and CDR2 YYEEEE. DNA of the CDR3: TGTGCCAGCAGCTTGGAATTAGCGACAGATACGCAGTATTTT. Encoded protein: CASSLELATDTQYF.

The chain uses TRBV4-2 and TRBJ2-3; D perhaps matches TRBD2 (6 bases). CDR3 length equals 16 residues. V shed 2 bases and J shed 3 bases, with 15 bases lying between them. CDR1 LGHNA and CDR2 YNFKEQ come from the germline V gene. Here the CDR3 reads CASSQPSSRGTDTQYF. Here the CDR3 DNA reads TGTGCCAGCAGCCAACCTTCGTCACGGGGGACAGATACGCAGTATTTT.

The rearrangement uses TRBV2 and TRBJ2-7; the D is unclear. Germline V CDR1 and CDR2: SNHLY, FYNNEI. Trimming pared 5 bases from V and 4 bases from J, leaving 9 bases between. The CDR3 is made up of 12 amino acids. CDR3 nucleotide sequence: TGTGCCAGCAGTCAGCGCGGTTACGAGCAGTACTTC. Amino acids: CASSQRGYEQYF.

The chain joins TRBV27 to TRBJ1-5, with TRBD1 as a possible D gene (6 bases). The germline gives CDR1 MNHEY, CDR2 SMNVEV (reference sequence). Trimming pared 1 base from V and 7 bases from J, leaving 14 bases between. The CDR3 consists of 15 residues. The CDR3 bases are TGTGCCAGCAGTTTATTAGGGGGGGGACCGCAGCCCCAGCATTTT. Translation gives CASSLLGGGPQPQHF.

The genes are TRBV29-1 and TRBJ1-4; D gene uncertain. Trimming pared 5 bases from V and 8 bases from J, leaving 15 bases between. The germline V gene has CDR1 SQVTM and CDR2 ANQGSEA. The CDR3 totals 13 residues. The CDR3 nucleotides read TGCAGCGTTAACGTGATACTCGGGGAAAAACTGTTTTTT. This translates into CSVNVILGEKLFF.

CDR3 coding DNA: TGTGCCAGCAGCCGCGGACAGGGCGACTACGAGCAGTACTTC. Amino acids: CASSRGQGDYEQYF. This chain joins TRBV6-5 and TRBJ2-7, with 8 positions matching TRBD1. CDR1 is MNHEY and CDR2 is SVGAGI in the germline V gene. This CDR3 has 14 amino acids. With V trimmed by 6 bases and J by 3 bases, 7 bases remained unmatched.

The rearrangement uses TRBV6-5 and TRBJ1-1; D ambiguous. Trimming shortened V by 6 bases and J by 0 bases, and 8 bases separated the two germline ends. The length of the CDR3 is 13 residues. Per germline, CDR1 MNHEY and CDR2 SVGAGI. CDR3 in DNA: TGTGCCAGCAGCCTATGGATGAACACTGAAGCTTTCTTT. Amino acid sequence: CASSLWMNTEAFF.

J is TRBJ2-1 and V is TRBV9; a possible D gene is TRBD2 (7 bases). V was clipped by 4 bases and J by 9 bases, with 23 bases between them. The CDR3 runs to 16 residues. Germline V gives CDR1 SGDLS, CDR2 YYNGEE. The CDR3 DNA reads TGTGCCAGCAGCCCAGACGAGGGGGGGCCCTCCAGTGAGCAGTTCTTC. This sequence encodes CASSPDEGGPSSEQFF.